The T cell receptor beta chain under discussion was sequenced for a study of blood T cell repertoires in COVID-19 (dated by TCRdb to 2018 to 2021). At the level of the whole study: Samples from collaborators originated in the United States, Italy and Spain and spanned both the acute and convalescent phases of COVID-19. The prospective study material was composed of cDNA or gDNA derived from T cells, B-cell-depleted T cells, or PBMCs. Subjects who had been exposed to COVID-19, were actively infected with it, or had recovered from it provided the deeply sampled blood TCRbeta repertoires that made up the dataset. The repertoires were released in a freely available public database intended as a resource for research on the immune response to SARS-CoV-2. Samples were obtained from the ongoing ImmuneRACE study (first 160 participants) and from over 1,000 subjects provided by 6 global collaborators. Nearly every sample came with metadata listing a de-identified subject ID, COVID-19 status, age in years and sex. HLA class I and class II types, where available, came from metadata supplied by the sample provider rather than from assay-based typing.

This clone has just a few counts. Its target antigen remains unknown. No much larger clone is present one base from it, and per-base qualities are unavailable. General conclusions and limits of the study: Clinical and demographic metadata were provided uncurated, with the amount varying by source and participant.

V is pruned by 2 bases and J by 4 bases, leaving 7 bases of the junction without a gene match. The CDR3 sequence holds 16 residues, the cysteine and phenylalanine included. Only the CDR3 part of the read is kept: 48 bases, read in frame from the first base. Sequences SGDLS (CDR1) and YYNGEE (CDR2) are obtained from the germline V gene. The collaborating institutions used their own protocols to collect whole blood in K2EDTA tubes. For TCRbeta analysis, collaborators shipped samples as frozen whole blood, isolated PBMCs, or DNA extracted from either of those sample types. The immunoSEQ Assay, a bias-controlled multiplex PCR, was used to amplify TCRbeta CDR3 regions from genomic DNA. In the paper's pipeline: The number of nucleated cells in each sample was estimated from the amplification of reference gene primers within the assay. Sequence reads were collapsed and filtered to measure the absolute abundance of every unique TCRbeta CDR3 rearrangement. Productive Simpson clonality was computed per sample as the square root of Simpson's diversity index over productive rearrangements. Entries here come from immuneACCESS through TCRdb and include only in-frame sequences with V and J called. Some clones fail to appear in such tables; in the studies checked, an unresolved V gene covers under half of the shortfall, and the cause of the remainder is unknown. V and J calls and clone size follow that table, whereas D and trimming were derived from the DNA. This sample lists approximately 190,000 clones; roughly 79% were detected once. Jointly, the top ten make up around a sixth of the sample.

In this chain, TRBV9 is recombined with TRBJ2-1; TRBD2 matches 9 bases in the middle. The sample consisted of peripheral blood. The TCR comes from a man in his sixties with active or convalescent COVID-19. The DNA sequence is given as TGTGCCAGCAGCGTCCTACTAGCGGGCGAATACAATGAGCAGTTCTTC. This encodes CASSVLLAGEYNEQFF.